The 5 T cell receptor beta chains below all came from one sample that was sequenced in a study of radiotherapy plus CTLA-4 blockade in lung cancer. The assay was immunoSEQ multiplex PCR, and TCRdb's table has in-frame clones only and misses some. Of about 30,000 clones listed, less than 80% are singletons. Source: peripheral blood, taken from a patient treated with radiotherapy plus ipilimumab. All receptors come from a human donor with non-small cell lung cancer who had stable disease on radiotherapy plus ipilimumab.

This clone has a handful of counts. The J gene is TRBJ1-1, the V gene TRBV5-4; D not resolved. Germline CDR1 is SGHNT and CDR2 is YYREEE (reference sequence). With 4 bases removed from V and 3 bases from J, the gap between germline ends came to 10 bases. CDR3 length: 13 residues. The CDR3, as DNA: TGTGCCAGCAGCCTGGTTATCGACACTGAAGCTTTCTTT. This sequence encodes CASSLVIDTEAFF.

V gene TRBV19 combines with J gene TRBJ1-1; 8 positions match TRBD1. The V gene end was trimmed by 7 bases and the J gene end by 1 base; junction bases not matched to a gene: 5. CDR1 is LNHDA, CDR2 SQIVND, per germline (reference sequence). The CDR3 is 14 residues long. The CDR3 region is CASKEDRANTEAFF. The CDR3 nucleotides read TGTGCCAGTAAGGAGGACAGGGCGAACACTGAAGCTTTCTTT.

J is TRBJ2-7 and V is TRBV7-2; D is possibly TRBD1 (5 bases). Germline V lookup: CDR1 SGHTA, CDR2 FQGNSA. The V end was cut by 5 bases, the J end by 1 base, with 15 bases between. This CDR3 spans 15 amino acids. The CDR3 region has the DNA TGTGCCAGCAGCCCAGGGTTGTACGATTCCTACGAGCAGTACTTC. Residues: CASSPGLYDSYEQYF.

The chain uses TRBV7-8 and TRBJ2-3; no definite D call. CDR1 SGHVS and CDR2 FQNEAQ come from the germline V gene. The CDR3 covers 12 residues. Trimming pared 5 bases from V and 3 bases from J, leaving 6 bases between. This chain's CDR3 is CASSATTDTQYF. CDR3 in DNA: TGTGCCAGCAGCGCTACTACAGATACGCAGTATTTT.

This clone was observed once. The chain uses TRBV30 and TRBJ1-2; 8 bases map to TRBD1. Trimming took 7 bases from V and 9 from J; bases not matched to a gene: 13. The CDR3 loop spans 13 amino acids. The germline gives CDR1 GTSNPN, CDR2 SVGIG (reference sequence). The CDR3 region has the DNA TGTGCCTTAATGGACAGGGTCGGCCTTCGCTACACCTTC. This codes for CALMDRVGLRYTF. The variable domain in full, completed from reference TRBV30 and TRBJ1-2, reads SQTIHQWPATLVQPVGSPLSLECTVEGTSNPNLYWYRQAAGRGLQLLFYSVGIGQISSEVPQNLSASRPQDRQFILSSKKLLLSDSGFYLCALMDRVGLRYTFGSGTRLTVV.